Below are 32 T cell receptor beta chains sequenced from a single sample in a study of yellow fever vaccine responses in identical twins. TCRdb redid the calling of the RT-PCR reads with MiXCR, one entry per CDR3 protein. The sample has thousands of distinct CDR3 sequences, 86% seen once. The specimen comprised T cells from blood (PBMCs), unsorted or a sorted subset (not recorded which), sampled before or after yellow fever vaccination (not recorded which). These receptors originate from a woman between 18 and 29 years old who received the yellow fever vaccine.

The J gene is TRBJ2-7, the V gene TRBV12-3 or TRBV12-4; a possible D gene is TRBD1 (5 bases). The CDR3 loop spans 15 amino acids. Deletions cut 5 bases from V and 0 bases from J, with 14 bases between. The DNA of the CDR3 is TGTGCCAGCAGTAACAGACAGCAAACCTCCTACGAGCAGTACTTC. This sequence encodes CASSNRQQTSYEQYF.

The chain has TRBV29-1 and TRBJ2-1, with TRBD2 matching 9 bases. The CDR3 totals 11 residues. Trimming cost V 7 bases and J 15 bases; bases outside gene matches: 10. The germline gives CDR1 SQVTM, CDR2 ANQGSEA. CDR3 coding DNA: TGCAGCGCAAAGACTAGCGGTCGGGCGTTCTTC. Translation gives CSAKTSGRAFF.

There are a few counts of this clonotype. The J gene is TRBJ2-5, the V gene TRBV3-1, with 14 nucleotides matching TRBD2. Per germline, CDR1 LGHDT and CDR2 YNNKEL (reference sequence). The junction had 19 bases not matched to a gene; V was cut back by 3 bases and J by 4 bases. There are 21 residues in the CDR3. CDR3 nucleotide sequence: TGTGCCAGCAGCCATGCGCAAAAGACTAGCGGGAGGGGTGACTGTCGAGAGACCCAGTACTTC. It yields the protein CASSHAQKTSGRGDCRETQYF.

The rearrangement uses TRBV29-1 and TRBJ2-1; no firm D call. The CDR3 length is 10 residues. V gave up 5 bases and J gave up 7 bases, with 6 bases separating them. Germline CDR1 is SQVTM and CDR2 is ANQGSEA. CDR3 bases: TGCAGCGTTTGGCGGAATGAGCAGTTCTTC. Translation gives CSVWRNEQFF.

The rearrangement joins TRBV20-1 to TRBJ2-1; TRBD2 aligns across 9 bases. Trimming took 5 bases from V and 10 from J; bases not matched to a gene: 3. Germline CDR1 and CDR2: DFQATT and SNEGSKA (reference sequence). The CDR3 contains 11 residues. This chain's CDR3 is CSASGLAEQFF. CDR3 bases: TGCAGTGCTTCCGGACTAGCGGAGCAGTTCTTC.

The J gene is TRBJ1-6, the V gene TRBV15, with 9 nucleotides matching TRBD1. With V trimmed by 3 bases and J by 7 bases, 4 bases remained unmatched. The CDR3 consists of 15 residues. Germline loops: CDR1 LNHNV, CDR2 YYDKDF (reference sequence). The CDR3 coding sequence is TGTGCCACCAGCAGCCGGGACAGGGCCAATTCACCCCTCCACTTT. Translated: CATSSRDRANSPLHF.

This rearrangement joins TRBV20-1 to TRBJ2-1; D is unclear. The V and J ends lost 6 bases and 6 bases respectively, with 15 bases between them. Germline loops: CDR1 DFQATT, CDR2 SNEGSKA (reference sequence). This CDR3 comprises 13 residues. The CDR3 region is CSATSTSGNEQFF. As DNA, the CDR3 is TGCAGTGCAACGAGCACCTCGGGCAATGAGCAGTTCTTC.

This clonotype was seen only once. The CDR3 DNA reads TGTGCCAGCGGACTAGGGGAGCAGTTCTTC. This translates into CASGLGEQFF. The chain has TRBV6-1 and TRBJ2-1, with TRBD2 matching over 7 bases. V trimming: 8 bases; J trimming: 10 bases; junction bases outside the gene matches: 2. Germline V lookup: CDR1 MNHNS, CDR2 SASEGT. This CDR3 contains 10 residues.

V gene TRBV18 combines with J gene TRBJ1-4; unclear D gene. Germline V gene lookup returns CDR1 KGHSH and CDR2 LQKENI. Trimming pared 3 bases from V and 7 bases from J, leaving 9 bases between. The CDR3 covers 13 residues. This CDR3 reads CASSPAVSEKLFF. CDR3 DNA sequence: TGTGCCAGCTCACCCGCCGTGAGTGAAAAACTGTTTTTT.

This clonotype occurred once. V is TRBV24-1 and J is TRBJ2-7; 10 nucleotides align to TRBD1. The germline CDR1 and CDR2 sequences are KGHDR and SFDVKD. V was clipped by 10 bases and J by 5 bases; unmatched bases: 13. The length of the CDR3 is 15 residues. CDR3 DNA: TGTGCCACTAACACAACGGGACAGGGGTCTGACGAGCAGTACTTC. Translated: CATNTTGQGSDEQYF.

The rearrangement links TRBV2 to TRBJ2-1; D ambiguous. Between the trimmed V and J ends, which lost 4 bases and 4 bases, there was a span of 8 bases. CDR1 is SNHLY, CDR2 FYNNEI, per germline. The CDR3 length is 13 residues. The CDR3: CASSVGRYNEQFF. The DNA of the CDR3 is TGTGCCAGCAGTGTAGGTCGATACAATGAGCAGTTCTTC.

The V call is TRBV18, the J call TRBJ2-1; 11 bases line up with TRBD2. The CDR3 runs 16 residues. J gave up 0 bases and V 6 bases, and 4 bases lay outside the gene matches. Germline V gene data show CDR1 as KGHSH and CDR2 as LQKENI. The CDR3 DNA is TGTGCCAGCTCGTTAACTAGCGGGAGCTCCTACAATGAGCAGTTCTTC. Amino acid sequence: CASSLTSGSSYNEQFF.

The rearrangement links TRBV5-1 to TRBJ2-2, with 7 bases identical to TRBD1. There are 15 residues in the CDR3. The V segment lost 0 bases and the J segment 5 bases; nucleotides outside the gene matches: 4. Germline V gene sequence: CDR1 SGHRS, CDR2 YFSETQ. DNA for the CDR3: TGCGCCAGCAGCTTGGAGGGGGCGTGGACCGGGGAGCTGTTTTTT. Amino acid sequence: CASSLEGAWTGELFF.

This CDR3 is CASSGNNEQFF. CDR3 nucleotides: TGTGCCAGCTCAGGAAACAATGAGCAGTTCTTC. The rearrangement joins TRBV2 to TRBJ2-1; D unresolved. The length of the CDR3 is 11 residues. The germline V gene encodes CDR1 SNHLY and CDR2 FYNNEI. The ends were cut back, 8 bases at V and 5 bases at J, with 7 bases in the middle.

The V gene is TRBV12-5, the J gene TRBJ2-1; the D gene is possibly TRBD2 (5 bases). CDR1 is LGHNT, CDR2 FRNRAP, per germline. The CDR3 runs to 16 residues. Trimming removed 6 bases from V and 0 bases from J, with 15 bases in between. As DNA, the CDR3 is TGTGCTAGTGGGCGTACGCGGGCAAGCTCCTACAATGAGCAGTTCTTC. This translates into CASGRTRASSYNEQFF.

V gene TRBV5-1 combines with J gene TRBJ1-2; D uncertain. This CDR3 has 13 amino acids. The germline CDR1 and CDR2 sequences are SGHRS and YFSETQ. V lost 0 bases and J lost 4, with 7 bases in between. The CDR3 DNA reads TGCGCCAGCAGCTTGGCCCCAGTCTATGGCTACACCTTC. It codes for CASSLAPVYGYTF.

The chain recombines TRBV20-1 with TRBJ1-4; TRBD1 matches 7 bases. Germline V gene lookup returns CDR1 DFQATT and CDR2 SNEGSKA (reference sequence). The length of the CDR3 is 16 residues. After removal of 1 base from V and 8 bases from J, the junction contained 13 bases not matched to a gene. CDR3 bases: TGCAGTGCTAGAGCCGCGACAGGGCAAATTTGGGAAAAACTGTTTTTT. Translating gives CSARAATGQIWEKLFF.

For the CDR3, the DNA is TGTGCCAGCAGAACCCTCGCTAGCAGCGAGCAGTACTTC. Translation gives CASRTLASSEQYF. The chain employs TRBV11-3 and TRBJ2-7, with D possibly TRBD2 on 5 matching bases. CDR1 is SGHNT, CDR2 YENEEA, per germline. This CDR3 has 13 residues. V was shortened by 6 bases and J by 6 bases, with 15 bases between the two germline ends.

This chain links TRBV28 with TRBJ1-2, with TRBD1 matching over 7 bases. This CDR3 comprises 18 residues. The J segment lost 2 bases and the V segment lost 6 bases, leaving 18 bases of the junction unmatched. The germline CDR1 and CDR2 sequences are MDHEN and SYDVKM. Here the CDR3 reads CASRPQPGLQGKNYGYTF. The CDR3 DNA reads as TGTGCCAGCAGACCCCAACCGGGCCTACAGGGGAAGAACTATGGCTACACCTTC.

The rearrangement uses TRBV11-1 and TRBJ2-3; either TRBD1 or TRBD2 may supply D (5 bases each). The CDR3 runs to 14 residues. The germline V gene encodes CDR1 SGHAT and CDR2 FQDESV (reference sequence). V lost 7 bases, J lost 6 bases, and 17 bases lay in between. The chain's CDR3 is CASTPIGARDTQYF. DNA for the CDR3: TGTGCCAGCACCCCTATCGGGGCGCGGGATACGCAGTATTTT.

This chain joins TRBV29-1 and TRBJ2-3; 8 bases map to TRBD2. This CDR3 spans 16 amino acids. V lost 0 bases, J lost 3 bases, and 8 bases stayed unmatched. Germline CDR1 reads SQVTM; CDR2 reads ANQGSEA. This CDR3 reads CSVEDSRGGLTDTQYF. The CDR3 DNA is TGCAGCGTTGAAGATTCACGGGGGGGACTAACAGATACGCAGTATTTT.

This chain links TRBV10-3 with TRBJ2-3, with a possible D match to TRBD2 (5 bases). Germline assignment: CDR1 ENHRY and CDR2 SYGVKD. The CDR3 is 14 residues long. Trimming removed 7 bases from V and 4 bases from J, with 15 bases in between. The CDR3: CAINPGPGADTQYF. In DNA, the CDR3 is TGTGCCATCAACCCCGGCCCCGGGGCAGATACGCAGTATTTT.

This clonotype came up once. This rearrangement joins TRBV4-3 to TRBJ2-4; 7 bases line up with TRBD2. Germline V CDR1 and CDR2: LGHNA, YSLEER. The CDR3 sequence is 15 residues long. With 0 bases clipped from V and 9 bases from J, the junction kept 8 bases outside the gene matches. The CDR3 here is CASSQEGGRASIQYF. Here the CDR3 DNA reads TGCGCCAGCAGCCAAGAGGGTGGGAGGGCAAGCATTCAGTACTTC.

This rearrangement joins TRBV29-1 to TRBJ2-3, with TRBD2 matching over 15 bases. This CDR3 comprises 17 residues. CDR1 and CDR2 (germline): SQVTM, ANQGSEA. Losses at the gene ends were 2 bases for V and 3 bases for J; bases not matched to a gene: 6. Here the CDR3 DNA reads TGCAGCGTTGAATATGGGACTAGCGGGGGGTTGACAGATACGCAGTATTTT. This codes for CSVEYGTSGGLTDTQYF.

The CDR3 here is CSARVAGVLDTQYF. CDR3 sequence (DNA): TGCAGTGCTAGAGTAGCGGGAGTGTTAGATACGCAGTATTTT. The V call is TRBV20-1, the J call TRBJ2-3; 9 bases match TRBD2. The CDR3 contains 14 residues. Unmatched junction bases numbered 4, after V lost 1 base and J lost 5 bases. Germline V gene lookup returns CDR1 DFQATT and CDR2 SNEGSKA (reference sequence).

In nucleotides, the CDR3 is TGTGCCAGCAGTACCCCGCCGGGGAATGAGCAGTTCTTC. Translating gives CASSTPPGNEQFF. This chain connects TRBV2 to TRBJ2-1; a weak D match, TRBD2 (5 bases). The CDR3 contains 13 residues. From germline, CDR1 is SNHLY and CDR2 FYNNEI. V was trimmed by 5 bases and J by 7 bases, leaving 12 bases between them.

This rearrangement joins TRBV18 to TRBJ1-1; unclear D gene. Germline loops: CDR1 KGHSH, CDR2 LQKENI. Trimming left V 2 bases short and J 1 base short, with 5 bases between. The CDR3 spans 13 residues. The DNA of the CDR3 is TGTGCCAGCTCACCAAGACAGAACACTGAAGCTTTCTTT. Its translation is CASSPRQNTEAFF.

The chain carries TRBV7-3 and TRBJ2-2, with 11 bases matching TRBD2. Germline CDR1 and CDR2: SGHTA and FQGTGA. CDR3 length: 15 residues. V trimming: 5 bases; J trimming: 6 bases; junction bases outside the gene matches: 5. CDR3 bases: TGTGCCAGCAGCCCGGGACTAGCGGCCGCCGGGGAGCTGTTTTTT. Translating gives CASSPGLAAAGELFF.

This chain joins TRBV29-1 and TRBJ2-1; D perhaps matches TRBD2 (6 bases). Germline lookup yields CDR1 SQVTM and CDR2 ANQGSEA. The length of the CDR3 is 11 residues. With 1 base removed from V and 12 bases from J, the gap between germline ends came to 10 bases. The CDR3 region has the DNA TGCAGCGTTGAAGGTAGCGGAGGGCAGTTCTTC. Its protein product is CSVEGSGGQFF.

J is TRBJ2-7 and V is TRBV12-3 or TRBV12-4; D is perhaps TRBD1 (5 bases). Between the trimmed V and J ends, which lost 6 bases and 12 bases, there was a span of 18 bases. The CDR3 loop spans 12 amino acids. The CDR3 DNA is TGTGCCAGCAGACCGGATGGTGGACACGGGTACTTC. It is translated as CASRPDGGHGYF.

The chain has TRBV7-2 and TRBJ2-6; a weak D match, TRBD1 (6 bases). The germline V and J ends were trimmed by 2 bases and 2 bases, with 13 bases remaining between them. This CDR3 contains 17 residues. Per the germline V gene, CDR1 is SGHTA and CDR2 is FQGNSA. CDR3 nucleotides: TGTGCCAGCAGCTTACAGGGGTCCGTAGCTGGGGCCAACGTCCTGACTTTC. Amino acids: CASSLQGSVAGANVLTF. Variable domain in full (rest from reference TRBV7-2 and TRBJ2-6): GAGVSQSPSNKVTEKGKDVELRCDPISGHTALYWYRQSLGQGLEFLIYFQGNSAPDKSGLPSDRFSAERTGGSVSTLTIQRTQQEDSAVYLCASSLQGSVAGANVLTFGAGSRLTVL.

This chain links TRBV18 with TRBJ2-3; D remains ambiguous. Germline V gene sequence: CDR1 KGHSH, CDR2 LQKENI. Between the trimmed V and J ends, which lost 3 bases and 2 bases, there was a span of 9 bases. CDR3 length: 14 amino acids. CDR3 nucleotide sequence: TGTGCCAGCTCACCTACACAGTTCACAGATACGCAGTATTTT. This translates into CASSPTQFTDTQYF. Complete variable domain (other parts from reference TRBV18 and TRBJ2-3): NAGVMQNPRHLVRRRGQEARLRCSPMKGHSHVYWYRQLPEEGLKFMVYLQKENIIDESGMPKERFSAEFPKEGPSILRIQQVVRGDSAAYFCASSPTQFTDTQYFGPGTRLTVL.